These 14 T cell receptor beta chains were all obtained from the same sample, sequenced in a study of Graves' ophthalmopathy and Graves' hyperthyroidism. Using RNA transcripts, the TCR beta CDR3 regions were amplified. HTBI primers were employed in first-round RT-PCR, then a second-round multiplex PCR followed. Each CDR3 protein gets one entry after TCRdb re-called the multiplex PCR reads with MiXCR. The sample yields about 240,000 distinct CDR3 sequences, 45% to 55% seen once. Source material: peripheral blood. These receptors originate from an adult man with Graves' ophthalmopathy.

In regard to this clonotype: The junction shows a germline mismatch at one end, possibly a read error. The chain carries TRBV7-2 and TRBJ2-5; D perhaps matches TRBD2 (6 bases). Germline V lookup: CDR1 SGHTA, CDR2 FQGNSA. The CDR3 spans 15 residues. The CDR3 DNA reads TGTGCCAGCAGCTTAGCGGAGACGGGCCGGGAGACCCAGCACTTC. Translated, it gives CASSLAETGRETQHF.

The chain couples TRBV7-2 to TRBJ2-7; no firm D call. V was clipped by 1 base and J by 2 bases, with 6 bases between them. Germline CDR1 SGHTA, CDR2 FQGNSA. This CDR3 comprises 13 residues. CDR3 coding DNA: TGTGCCAGCAGCTTAGTGATGGCCTACGAGCAGTACTTC. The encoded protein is CASSLVMAYEQYF.

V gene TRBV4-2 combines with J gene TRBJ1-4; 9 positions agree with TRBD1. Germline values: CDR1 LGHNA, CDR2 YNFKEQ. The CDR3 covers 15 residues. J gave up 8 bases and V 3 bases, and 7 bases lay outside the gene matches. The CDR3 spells CASSHIQGAEEKLFF. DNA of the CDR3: TGTGCCAGCAGCCACATACAGGGGGCAGAGGAAAAACTGTTTTTT.

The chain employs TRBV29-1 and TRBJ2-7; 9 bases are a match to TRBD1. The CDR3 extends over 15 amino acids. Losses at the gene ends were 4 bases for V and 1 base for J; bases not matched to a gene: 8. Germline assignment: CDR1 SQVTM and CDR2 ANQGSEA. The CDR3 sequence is CSVGPGTGSSYEQYF. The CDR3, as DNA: TGCAGCGTTGGTCCCGGGACAGGGTCTTCCTACGAGCAGTACTTC.

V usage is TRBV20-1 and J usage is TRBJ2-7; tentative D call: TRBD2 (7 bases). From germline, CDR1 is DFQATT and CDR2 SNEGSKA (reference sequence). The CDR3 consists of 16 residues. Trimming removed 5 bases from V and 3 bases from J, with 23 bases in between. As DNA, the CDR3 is TGCAGTGCTCCCCGCCCCCGGGGGGCCCTTAACTACGAGCAGTACTTC. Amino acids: CSAPRPRGALNYEQYF.

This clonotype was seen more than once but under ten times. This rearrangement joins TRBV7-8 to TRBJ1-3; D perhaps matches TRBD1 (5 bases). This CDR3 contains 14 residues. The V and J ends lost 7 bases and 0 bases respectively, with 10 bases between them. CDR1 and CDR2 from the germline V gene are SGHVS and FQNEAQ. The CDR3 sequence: CASTRDSSGNTIYF. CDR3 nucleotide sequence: TGTGCCAGCACCAGAGACAGCTCTGGAAACACCATATATTTT.

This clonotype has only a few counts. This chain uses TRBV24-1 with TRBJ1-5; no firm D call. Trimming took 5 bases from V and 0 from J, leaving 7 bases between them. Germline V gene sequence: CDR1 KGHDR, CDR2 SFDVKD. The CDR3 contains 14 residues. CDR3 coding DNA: TGTGCCACCAGTGGAGACGGTAGCAATCAGCCCCAGCATTTT. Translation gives CATSGDGSNQPQHF.

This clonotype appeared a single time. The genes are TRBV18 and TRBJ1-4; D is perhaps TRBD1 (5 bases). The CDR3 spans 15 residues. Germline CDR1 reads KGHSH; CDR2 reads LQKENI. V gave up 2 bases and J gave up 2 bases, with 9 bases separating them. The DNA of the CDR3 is TGTGCCAGCTCACCAGCAGGGCACACTAATGAAAAACTGTTTTTT. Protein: CASSPAGHTNEKLFF.

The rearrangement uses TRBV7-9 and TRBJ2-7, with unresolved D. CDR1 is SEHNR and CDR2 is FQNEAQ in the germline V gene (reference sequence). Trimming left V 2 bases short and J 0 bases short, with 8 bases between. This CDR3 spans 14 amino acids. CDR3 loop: CASSLIGPSYEQYF. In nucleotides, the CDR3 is TGTGCCAGCAGCTTAATAGGGCCCTCCTACGAGCAGTACTTC.

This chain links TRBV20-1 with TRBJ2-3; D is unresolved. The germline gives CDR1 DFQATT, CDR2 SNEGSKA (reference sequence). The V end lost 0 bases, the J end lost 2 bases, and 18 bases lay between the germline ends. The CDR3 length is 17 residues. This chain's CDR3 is CSARELGRSSITDTQYF. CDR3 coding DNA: TGCAGTGCTAGAGAGCTCGGCCGAAGCTCTATCACAGATACGCAGTATTTT.

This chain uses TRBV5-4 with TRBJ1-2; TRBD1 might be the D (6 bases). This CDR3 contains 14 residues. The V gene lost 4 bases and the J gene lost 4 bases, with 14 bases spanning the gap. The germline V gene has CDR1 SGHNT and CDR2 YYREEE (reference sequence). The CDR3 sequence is CASSPYTGSYGYTF. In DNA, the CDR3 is TGTGCCAGCAGCCCTTATACAGGGAGCTATGGCTACACCTTC.

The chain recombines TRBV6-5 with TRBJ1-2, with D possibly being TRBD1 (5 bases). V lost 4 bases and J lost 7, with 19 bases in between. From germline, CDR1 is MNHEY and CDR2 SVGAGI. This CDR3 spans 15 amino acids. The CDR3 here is CASSLSLAQGFGYTF. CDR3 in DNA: TGTGCCAGCAGTTTATCGTTGGCGCAGGGCTTTGGCTACACCTTC.

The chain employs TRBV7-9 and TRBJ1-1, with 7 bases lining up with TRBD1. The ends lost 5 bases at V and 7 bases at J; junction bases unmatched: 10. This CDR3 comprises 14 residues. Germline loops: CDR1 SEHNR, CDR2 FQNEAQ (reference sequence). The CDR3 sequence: CASSPSQGEDEAFF. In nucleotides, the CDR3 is TGTGCCAGCAGCCCATCGCAGGGGGAGGATGAAGCTTTCTTT.

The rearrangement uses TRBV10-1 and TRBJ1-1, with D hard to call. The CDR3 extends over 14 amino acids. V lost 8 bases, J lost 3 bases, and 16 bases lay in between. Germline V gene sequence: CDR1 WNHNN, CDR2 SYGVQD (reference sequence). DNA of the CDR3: TGCGCCAGCGGCCCGGGAGGCCTGGACACTGAAGCTTTCTTT. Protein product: CASGPGGLDTEAFF.